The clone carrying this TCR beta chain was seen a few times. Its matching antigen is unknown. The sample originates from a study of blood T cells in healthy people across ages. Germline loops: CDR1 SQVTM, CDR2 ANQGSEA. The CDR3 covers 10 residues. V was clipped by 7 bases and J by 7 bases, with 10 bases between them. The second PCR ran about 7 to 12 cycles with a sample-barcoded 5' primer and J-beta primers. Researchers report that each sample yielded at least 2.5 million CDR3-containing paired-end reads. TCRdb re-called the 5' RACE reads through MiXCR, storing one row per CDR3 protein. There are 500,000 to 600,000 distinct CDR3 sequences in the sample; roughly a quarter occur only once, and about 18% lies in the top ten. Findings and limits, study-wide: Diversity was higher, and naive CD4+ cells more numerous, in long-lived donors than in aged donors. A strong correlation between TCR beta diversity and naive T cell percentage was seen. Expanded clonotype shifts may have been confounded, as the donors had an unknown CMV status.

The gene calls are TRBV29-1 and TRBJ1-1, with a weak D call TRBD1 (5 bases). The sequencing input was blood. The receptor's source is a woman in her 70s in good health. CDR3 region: CSGSGNEAFF. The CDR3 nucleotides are TGCAGCGGCTCAGGGAATGAAGCTTTCTTT.